A single sample is the source of the 10 T cell receptor beta chains below, sequenced in a study of early T cells in non-severe SARS-CoV-2 infection. TCRdb re-analysed the 5' RACE reads in MiXCR, keeping a single row per CDR3 protein. The sample contains roughly 66,000 distinct CDR3 sequences, around 9% of which appear only once. The material sequenced was whole blood. The source is an adult who was a healthcare worker with PCR-confirmed SARS-CoV-2 infection or an uninfected control (not recorded which).

This clonotype was recorded many times. This chain links TRBV6-5 with TRBJ2-1; tentative D call: TRBD2 (6 bases). Trimming took off 0 bases at V and 6 bases at J, with 15 bases between the two ends. The CDR3 length is 16 residues. Germline V gene data show CDR1 as MNHEY and CDR2 as SVGAGI. CDR3 protein: CASSYSFIQGGNEQFF. As DNA, the CDR3 is TGTGCCAGCAGTTACTCGTTTATCCAGGGAGGCAATGAGCAGTTCTTC.

The chain recombines TRBV28 with TRBJ2-5; no clear D gene. Germline V gene lookup returns CDR1 MDHEN and CDR2 SYDVKM. The CDR3 loop spans 14 amino acids. Trimming took 5 bases from V and 4 from J, leaving 14 bases between them. This chain's CDR3 is CASSTGDPLETQYF. As DNA, the CDR3 is TGTGCCAGCAGTACCGGTGACCCCTTAGAGACCCAGTACTTC.

The chain recombines TRBV20-1 with TRBJ2-1, with a weak D call TRBD2 (6 bases). The V gene's germline CDR1 is DFQATT and CDR2 SNEGSKA (reference sequence). CDR3 length: 13 amino acids. Trimming shortened V by 3 bases and J by 3 bases, and 9 bases separated the two germline ends. In nucleotides, the CDR3 is TGCAGTGCTAGGGTGACTAGCTACAATGAGCAGTTCTTC. Translation gives CSARVTSYNEQFF.

The chain recombines TRBV20-1 with TRBJ2-5, with 8 positions matching TRBD1. Germline values: CDR1 DFQATT, CDR2 SNEGSKA (reference sequence). The ends lost 2 bases at V and 7 bases at J; junction bases unmatched: 6. The CDR3 loop spans 13 amino acids. The chain's CDR3 is CSARQGATRTQYF. In DNA form, the CDR3 reads TGCAGTGCTAGACAGGGGGCTACGAGGACCCAGTACTTC.

The J gene is TRBJ2-7, the V gene TRBV6-5; D could derive from TRBD1 or TRBD2 (5 bases each). The CDR3 consists of 14 residues. V was trimmed by 5 bases and J by 6 bases, leaving 17 bases between them. Germline CDR1 MNHEY, CDR2 SVGAGI. CDR3 loop: CASSAGREVREQYF. For the CDR3, the DNA is TGTGCCAGCAGTGCGGGCAGGGAAGTTCGCGAGCAGTACTTC.

The sample holds many counts of this clonotype. V is TRBV5-4 and J is TRBJ2-1; 8 nucleotides line up with TRBD2. V gave up 0 bases and J gave up 7 bases; unmatched junction bases: 0. Germline assignment: CDR1 SGHNT and CDR2 YYREEE (reference sequence). The CDR3 contains 13 residues. The CDR3 loop is CASSLVAGNEQFF. CDR3 nucleotides: TGTGCCAGCAGCTTGGTAGCGGGGAATGAGCAGTTCTTC.

A few counts support this clonotype. V usage is TRBV20-1 and J usage is TRBJ2-7, with D perhaps TRBD2 (5 bases). Germline CDR1 reads DFQATT; CDR2 reads SNEGSKA (reference sequence). The CDR3 extends over 14 amino acids. V shed 1 base and J shed 2 bases, with 12 bases lying between them. Here the CDR3 reads CSARVGSGTYEQYF. As DNA, the CDR3 is TGCAGTGCTAGAGTGGGAAGCGGTACCTACGAGCAGTACTTC.

This clonotype has only a few counts. The chain links TRBV5-1 to TRBJ1-5; perhaps TRBD1 as D (6 bases). Trimming shortened V by 1 base and J by 2 bases, and 13 bases separated the two germline ends. This CDR3 has 16 amino acids. Germline-derived CDR1 and CDR2 are SGHRS and YFSETQ. The CDR3: CASSLLGGSGNQPQHF. The CDR3 DNA follows: TGCGCCAGCAGCTTGTTGGGGGGCAGTGGCAATCAGCCCCAGCATTTT.

The J gene is TRBJ2-1, the V gene TRBV7-9, with 8 positions matching TRBD2. Germline trimming cut 3 bases from V and 7 bases from J; bases unmatched to any gene: 5. CDR1 SEHNR and CDR2 FQNEAQ come from the germline V gene (reference sequence). The CDR3 is 14 amino acids. For the CDR3, the DNA is TGTGCCAGCAGCTTCAGCGGGAGTGGGAATGAGCAGTTCTTC. It encodes CASSFSGSGNEQFF. The variable domain in full, completed from reference TRBV7-9 and TRBJ2-1, reads DTGVSQNPRHKITKRGQNVTFRCDPISEHNRLYWYRQTLGQGPEFLTYFQNEAQLEKSRLLSDRFSAERPKGSFSTLEIQRTEQGDSAMYLCASSFSGSGNEQFFGPGTRLTVL.

V and J are TRBV28 and TRBJ2-2; a weak D match, TRBD1 (5 bases). CDR1 and CDR2 from the germline V gene are MDHEN and SYDVKM. V was shortened by 6 bases and J by 5 bases, with 10 bases between the two germline ends. The CDR3 spans 13 residues. The CDR3 sequence: CASSLGATGELFF. Written as DNA, the CDR3 is TGTGCCAGCAGCCTAGGGGCTACCGGGGAGCTGTTTTTT.